The clone carrying this T cell receptor beta chain was found a few times. The antigen is not known. In TCRdb, the reads were re-called with MiXCR into one record per CDR3 protein. The sample has approximately 310,000 distinct CDR3 sequences; 20% to 30% are singletons. The sample is drawn from a study of T cell repertoires in cytomegalovirus infection. On the study more broadly: Signatures in public TCR beta sequences pointed to both CMV infection and matching HLA type.

Germline loops: CDR1 SGHTA, CDR2 FQGNSA. The V gene end was trimmed by 4 bases and the J gene end by 7 bases; junction bases not matched to a gene: 9. The CDR3 is made up of 14 amino acids. The receptor was isolated from a human donor in good health (CMV status not recorded). Some clones in this sample may be carry-over from other donors' samples. The sample was cultured PBMCs, taken from culture after CMV antigen stimulation. The chain links TRBV7-2 to TRBJ1-1; TRBD1 aligns across 7 bases. The CDR3 is CASSSQGGPFEAFF. DNA of the CDR3: TGTGCCAGCAGCTCCCAGGGGGGGCCCTTTGAAGCTTTCTTT. Filled out from reference TRBV7-2 and TRBJ1-1, the complete variable domain reads GAGVSQSPSNKVTEKGKDVELRCDPISGHTALYWYRQSLGQGLEFLIYFQGNSAPDKSGLPSDRFSAERTGGSVSTLTIQRTQQEDSAVYLCASSSQGGPFEAFFGQGTRLTVV.